This TCR beta chain came from a study of T cell clonotyping in hematopoietic cell transplantation. Clones were read by immunoSEQ multiplex PCR, and TCRdb kept only the in-frame ones, dropping some. Seen here are approximately 16,000 clones, roughly 90% observed once, and the top ten hold about 2.9%. Concerning this clone: Its antigen is still unknown.

Regarding the study as a whole: CD4 and CD8 repertoire contributions could not be separated without sorting.

V shed 0 bases and J 5 bases; nucleotides not matched to a gene: 9. Germline loops: CDR1 SGHRS, CDR2 YFSETQ. This CDR3 has 16 residues. The chain has TRBV5-1 and TRBJ2-5; 8 nucleotides match TRBD1. Input material: peripheral blood mononuclear cells. This TCR came from a man aged 50-60 years in good health. Some clones in this sample may be carry-over from other donors' samples. In DNA, the CDR3 is TGCGCCAGCAGCTTGGCGGGGACAGGAGGATGGGAGACCCAGTACTTC. It encodes CASSLAGTGGWETQYF.